The present entry profiles one TCR beta chain with its context. The record originates from a study of blood T cell repertoires in COVID-19. Germline assignment: CDR1 MRHNA and CDR2 SNTAGT. Between the trimmed V and J ends, which lost 2 bases and 2 bases, there was a span of 11 bases. This CDR3 spans 15 amino acids. Original analysis: Amplification of reference gene primers provided the estimated nucleated cell counts. Produced via immunoSEQ multiplex PCR; TCRdb's table is partial and in-frame only. V, J and clone size reflect that table, while D and trimming were determined from the DNA. This table has 95,000 to 150,000 clones, roughly 82% appearing once.

Sequenced input: peripheral blood. This chain connects TRBV6-4 to TRBJ2-3; possibly TRBD1 for D (6 bases). This sequence was found in a human donor in a cohort sampled during active COVID-19. The CDR3 region has the DNA TGTGCCAGCAGTGACGGGACACTGAACACAGATACGCAGTATTTT. Translation gives CASSDGTLNTDTQYF.